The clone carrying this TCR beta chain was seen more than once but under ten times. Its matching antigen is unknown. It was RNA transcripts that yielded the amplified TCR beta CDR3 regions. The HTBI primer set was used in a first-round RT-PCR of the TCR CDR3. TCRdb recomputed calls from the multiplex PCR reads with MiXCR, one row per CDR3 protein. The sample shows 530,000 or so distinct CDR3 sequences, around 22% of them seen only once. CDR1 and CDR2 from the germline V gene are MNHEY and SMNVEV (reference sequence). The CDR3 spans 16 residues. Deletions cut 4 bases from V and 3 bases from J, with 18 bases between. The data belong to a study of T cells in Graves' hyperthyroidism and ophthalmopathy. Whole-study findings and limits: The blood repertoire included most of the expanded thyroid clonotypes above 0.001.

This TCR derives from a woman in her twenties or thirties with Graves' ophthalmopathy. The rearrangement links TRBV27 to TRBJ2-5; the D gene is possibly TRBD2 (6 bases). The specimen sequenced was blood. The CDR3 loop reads CASSSLERGFEETQYF. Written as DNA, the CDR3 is TGTGCCAGCAGTTCTTTAGAACGGGGGTTCGAAGAGACCCAGTACTTC.